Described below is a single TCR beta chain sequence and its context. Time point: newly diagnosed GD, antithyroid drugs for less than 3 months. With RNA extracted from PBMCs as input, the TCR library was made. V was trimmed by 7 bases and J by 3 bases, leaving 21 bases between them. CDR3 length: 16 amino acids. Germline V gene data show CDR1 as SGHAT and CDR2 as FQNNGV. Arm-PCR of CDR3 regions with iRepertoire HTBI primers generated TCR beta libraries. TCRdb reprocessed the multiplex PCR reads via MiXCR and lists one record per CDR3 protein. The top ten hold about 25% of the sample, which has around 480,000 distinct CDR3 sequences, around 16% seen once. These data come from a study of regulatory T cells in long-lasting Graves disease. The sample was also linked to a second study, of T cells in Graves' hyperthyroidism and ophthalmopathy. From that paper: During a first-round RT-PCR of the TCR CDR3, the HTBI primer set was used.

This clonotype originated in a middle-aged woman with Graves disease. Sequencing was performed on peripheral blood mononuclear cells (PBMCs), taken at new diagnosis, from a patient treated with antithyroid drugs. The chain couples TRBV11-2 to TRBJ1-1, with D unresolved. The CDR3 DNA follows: TGTGCCAGCACTCTCGTGGGAGGCAGGAGGGACACTGAAGCTTTCTTT. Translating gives CASTLVGGRRDTEAFF.